Listed below are T cell receptor beta chains from one sample, sequenced in a study of OX40 agonist ivuxolimab in advanced cancers. The method was immunoSEQ multiplex PCR; TCRdb's version includes in-frame clones alone and lacks a portion of them. Among about 25,000 clones, 65% to 85% were seen once, and the ten largest hold 9.5% to 15%. The sample consisted of CD4+ or CD8+ T cells sorted from blood, taken in a trial of the OX40 agonist ivuxolimab. The receptors derive from an adult with an advanced solid tumor such as melanoma, head and neck, liver or kidney cancer. Each CDR3 is given with its conserved first and last residue. The D gene is left open where the match is weak. The size entry is marked missing in some rows and otherwise reads once, few, many or a size class.

clone size	J gene	V gene	CDR3 length	D gene	CDR3 DNA	CDR3 protein
NA	TRBJ2-5	TRBV10-3	18	TRBD2	TGTGCCATCAGTGATCAAGGACTAGCGGGACCGGGGGGAGAGACCCAGTACTTC	CAISDQGLAGPGGETQYF
NA	TRBJ2-2	TRBV6-5	14	NA	TGTGCCAGCAGTTCGGGGTGGGGGACCGGGGAGCTGTTTTTT	CASSSGWGTGELFF
NA	TRBJ1-1	TRBV11-3	13	NA	TGTGCCAGCAGCTCTCACTCGGGGGCTGAAGCTTTCTTT	CASSSHSGAEAFF
NA	TRBJ1-5	TRBV7-9	15	NA	TGTGCCAGCAGCTTAGAAGGCCACGACAATCAGCCCCAGCATTTT	CASSLEGHDNQPQHF
NA	TRBJ2-1	TRBV4-1	13	NA	TGCGCCAGCAAGTCGGGAGTTCAAAATGAGCAGTTCTTC	CASKSGVQNEQFF
NA	TRBJ1-4	TRBV2	14	TRBD1	TGTGCCAGCAGCGGACAGGGGGCATCTGAAAAACTGTTTTTT	CASSGQGASEKLFF
NA	TRBJ1-4	TRBV29-1	16	NA	TGCAGCGTTGAAGATGGGACAATCGCAACTAATGAAAAACTGTTTTTT	CSVEDGTIATNEKLFF
NA	TRBJ2-7	TRBV28	14	TRBD1	TGTGCCAGCAGTCCCGGGACAGGTACCTACGAGCAGTACTTC	CASSPGTGTYEQYF
NA	TRBJ1-1	TRBV11-2	14	NA	TGTGCCAGCAGCGACCGAGGGGGGGTGAGCGAAGCTTTCTTT	CASSDRGGVSEAFF
NA	TRBJ2-7	TRBV6-5	12	NA	TGTGCCAGCAGCCCGGACGCTTACGAGCAGTACTTC	CASSPDAYEQYF
NA	TRBJ1-1	TRBV19	13	NA	TGTGCCAGTAGTATCGGGGAAGGCACTGAAGCTTTCTTT	CASSIGEGTEAFF
NA	TRBJ1-3	TRBV13	14	NA	TGTGCCAGCAGCCGCGGGACGGCGGGAAACACCATATATTTT	CASSRGTAGNTIYF
NA	TRBJ2-7	TRBV6-5	15	NA	TGTGCCAGCAGTTATACGGGGTCATTTCATTACGAGCAGTACTTC	CASSYTGSFHYEQYF
NA	TRBJ2-2	TRBV30	11	NA	TGTGCCTGGAGTGGGGCCGGGGAGCTGTTTTTT	CAWSGAGELFF
NA	TRBJ1-2	TRBV7-9	15	NA	TGTGCCAGCAGCTCCAACCTGGGGGGTAGTGGAATTAACACCTTC	CASSSNLGGSGINTF
NA	TRBJ2-2	TRBV10-1	14	TRBD1	TGCGCCAGCAGCTCCGGGACAGGGGCCGGGGAGCTGTTTTTT	CASSSGTGAGELFF
NA	TRBJ2-7	TRBV7-9	17	TRBD2	TGTGCCAGCAGGGCGACTAGCGGGGACAGGGTGGCCTACGAGCAGTACTTC	CASRATSGDRVAYEQYF
NA	TRBJ1-6	TRBV7-2	14	NA	TGTGCCAGCAGCTTAGTCATATTTAATTCACCCCTCCACTTT	CASSLVIFNSPLHF
NA	TRBJ1-5	TRBV4-1	15	TRBD1	TGCGCCAGCAGCCAACTCCCGACAGGGTGGCAGCCCCAGCATTTT	CASSQLPTGWQPQHF
few	TRBJ1-1	TRBV29-1	11	TRBD1	TGCAGCGTTGTGGGACAGTGGAGAGCTTTCTTT	CSVVGQWRAFF
NA	TRBJ2-2	TRBV11-2	13	NA	TGTGCCAGCAGCTTGTTGACAGTGGGGGAGCTGTTTTTT	CASSLLTVGELFF
once	TRBJ1-2	TRBV27	14	TRBD1	TGTGCCAGCAGCACTAGGGGGCCCAACTATGGCTACACCTTC	CASSTRGPNYGYTF